This T cell receptor (beta chain) comes out of a study of T cells after yellow fever vaccination. Overall study context: When fractions had low cell numbers, they were prepared with SMART-Seq v4 Ultra Low Input. Whole-study results and caveats: Compared with primary, the secondary response was weaker and peaked at day 5, not 15.

One entry per CDR3 protein results from TCRdb running MiXCR on the 5' RACE reads. This sample carries around 180,000 distinct CDR3 sequences, approximately 6.2% of them seen once, and the ten largest clones take roughly 3%. Regarding this clonotype: Its antigen is unknown.

This receptor was taken from a man in his late teens or twenties who received the YFV17D yellow fever vaccine. Here the sequenced sample was CD4+ T cells sorted from PBMCs, taken on the day of the first yellow fever vaccination.

In DNA form, the CDR3 reads TGTGCCATCGAGCAGGTTGGGGCCAACGTCCTGACTTTC. This encodes CAIEQVGANVLTF. V gene TRBV10-3 combines with J gene TRBJ2-6, with D unclear. CDR3 length: 13 residues. CDR1 ENHRY and CDR2 SYGVKD come from the germline V gene. Trimming took off 8 bases at V and 3 bases at J, with 8 bases between the two ends.